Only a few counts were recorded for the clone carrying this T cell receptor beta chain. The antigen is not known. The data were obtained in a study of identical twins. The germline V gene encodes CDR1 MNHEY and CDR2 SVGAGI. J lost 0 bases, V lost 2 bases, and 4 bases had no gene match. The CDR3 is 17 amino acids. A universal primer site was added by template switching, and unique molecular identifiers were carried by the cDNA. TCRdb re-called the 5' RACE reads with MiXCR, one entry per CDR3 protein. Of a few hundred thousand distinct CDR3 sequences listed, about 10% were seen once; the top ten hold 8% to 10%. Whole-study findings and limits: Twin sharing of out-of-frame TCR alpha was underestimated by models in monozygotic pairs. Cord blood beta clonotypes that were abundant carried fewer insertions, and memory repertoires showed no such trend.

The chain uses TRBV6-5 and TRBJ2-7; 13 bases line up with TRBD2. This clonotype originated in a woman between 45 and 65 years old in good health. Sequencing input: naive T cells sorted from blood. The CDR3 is CASSYRGLAGFSYEQYF. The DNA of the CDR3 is TGTGCCAGCAGTTACCGGGGACTAGCGGGATTCTCCTACGAGCAGTACTTC.